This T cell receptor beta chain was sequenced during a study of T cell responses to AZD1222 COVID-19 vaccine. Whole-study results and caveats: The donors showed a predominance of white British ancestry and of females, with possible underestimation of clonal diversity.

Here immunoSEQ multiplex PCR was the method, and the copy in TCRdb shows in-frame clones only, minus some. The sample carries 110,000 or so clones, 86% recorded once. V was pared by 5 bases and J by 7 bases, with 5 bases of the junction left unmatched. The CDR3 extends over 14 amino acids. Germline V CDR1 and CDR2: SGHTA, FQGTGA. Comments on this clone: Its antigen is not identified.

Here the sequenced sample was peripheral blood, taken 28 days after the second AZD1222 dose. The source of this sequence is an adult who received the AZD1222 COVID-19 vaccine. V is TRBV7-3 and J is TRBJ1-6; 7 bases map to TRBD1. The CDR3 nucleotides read TGTGCCAGCAGCCCCGGGACAGCCAATTCACCCCTCCACTTT. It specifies CASSPGTANSPLHF.